These 2 T cell receptor beta chains came from one sample sequenced in a study of OX40 agonist ivuxolimab in advanced cancers. Using immunoSEQ multiplex PCR, the repertoire was profiled, and TCRdb retains in-frame clones only, with some absent. The data show 65,000 to 75,000 clones, 85% to 90% seen once. This specimen consisted of CD4+ or CD8+ T cells sorted from blood, obtained in a trial of the OX40 agonist ivuxolimab. The receptor source for this set is an adult with an advanced solid tumor such as melanoma, head and neck, liver or kidney cancer.

This rearrangement joins TRBV11-3 to TRBJ2-7; D is undetermined. The V gene's germline CDR1 is SGHNT and CDR2 YENEEA. The germline V and J ends were trimmed by 3 bases and 5 bases, with 5 bases remaining between them. The CDR3 has 11 amino acids. The CDR3 loop is CASSLRNEQYF. CDR3 DNA: TGTGCCAGCAGCTTGAGAAACGAGCAGTACTTC.

The chain carries TRBV9 and TRBJ2-5; 7 bases match TRBD2. Judging by the DNA end, TRBJ2-7 fits better; the J call may be wrong. This CDR3 is 16 amino acids long. CDR1 is SGDLS, CDR2 YYNGEE, per germline. The CDR3 region is CASSVTPGAGSYEQYF. The DNA for the CDR3 is TGTGCCAGCAGCGTAACGCCGGGAGCGGGATCGTACGAGCAGTACTTC.